A single TCR beta chain is shown here with its context. Its antigen remains unidentified. Clones were sequenced by immunoSEQ multiplex PCR, and TCRdb holds only the in-frame ones, with some missing. Among approximately 2,000,000 clones, 80% to 95% were seen once, and the ten largest hold 0.37%. This CDR3 spans 13 amino acids. CDR1 ENHRY and CDR2 SYGVKD come from the germline V gene. V trimming: 3 bases; J trimming: 14 bases; junction bases outside the gene matches: 10. The data belong to a study of shared clonotypes between healthy human individuals. About the research overall: Aged between 18 and 49, the donors were two women and a few men. Study-level results: Estimated richness values were generally larger in naive subsets than in memory subsets. Roughly 5.3% of naive CD4 clonotypes were common to a few donors.

The chain carries TRBV10-3 and TRBJ2-1; 7 bases line up with TRBD2. The receptor's source is a man between 18 and 35 years old in good health. Some clones in this sample may be carry-over from other donors' samples. What was sequenced was naive CD4+ T cells from PBMCs. Subset noted: CD45RA+ positively selected. CDR3 nucleotide sequence: TGTGCCATCAGTGATATCGGGGGGACGGGCGAGTTCTTC. Protein: CAISDIGGTGEFF.